A selection of T cell receptor beta chains follows, all from one sample in a study of control samples from healthy donors and cancer patients. Profiled with immunoSEQ multiplex PCR; TCRdb holds only in-frame clones, not every one. The sample has about 110,000 clones, approximately 90% seen once; the top ten hold 3.5% to 4%. Sequenced sample: PBMCs. These TCRs come from a woman between 55 and 75 years old with lung cancer. Both conserved end residues are part of each CDR3. The D gene is left open where the match is weak. The size of a clone is reported for some rows only, either as once, few or many, or as a class for expanded clones.

TRBD2	TRBV11-2	TRBJ2-5	NA	TGTGCCAGCAGCTTAGTTTTCCTAGCGGGGCAAGAGACCCAGTACTTC	CASSLVFLAGQETQYF
TRBD2	TRBV18	TRBJ2-2	once	TGTGCCAGCTCCCCGGGACTAGCAGCTGTCGGGGAGCTGTTTTTT	CASSPGLAAVGELFF
TRBD1	TRBV6-2/TRBV6-3	TRBJ1-2	NA	TGTGCCAGCAGTCCGACAGGGATCCAACTAGCTAACTATGGCTACACCTTC	CASSPTGIQLANYGYTF
NA	TRBV19	TRBJ1-2	NA	TGTGCCACAACCTCCCCAGGGTATCGGTATGGCTACACCTTC	CATTSPGYRYGYTF
TRBD2	TRBV19	TRBJ2-1	NA	TGTGCCAGTATGGGACTAGCGGGGGCAAGCTACAATGAGCAGTTCTTC	CASMGLAGASYNEQFF
TRBD1	TRBV24-1	TRBJ2-3	NA	TGTGCCACCGCCCCAGGGGGAGTGACAGATACGCAGTATTTT	CATAPGGVTDTQYF
NA	TRBV27	TRBJ2-3	NA	TGTGCCAGCAGTTTCTCCCTGGAGGGTTCAGATACGCAGTATTTT	CASSFSLEGSDTQYF
NA	TRBV12-5	TRBJ1-4	NA	TGTGCTAGTGGTTTGGTACTCGGGGGAGCCGGTGAAAAACTGTTTTTT	CASGLVLGGAGEKLFF
TRBD1	TRBV5-1	TRBJ1-4	NA	TGCGCCAGCAGCTTCGGACAGGGTGGTGAAAAACTGTTTTTT	CASSFGQGGEKLFF
TRBD1	TRBV10-3	TRBJ1-2	NA	TGTGCCATCAGGGGGACAGGGGGCAACTATGGCTACACCTTC	CAIRGTGGNYGYTF
NA	TRBV5-4	TRBJ1-1	NA	TGTGCCAGCAGCCCCATGTTGGGGCGGGACACTGAAGCTTTCTTT	CASSPMLGRDTEAFF